The subject of this entry is one T cell receptor (beta chain). The antigen is not known. The CDR3 consists of 18 residues. The germline gives CDR1 KGHDR, CDR2 SFDVKD. J was trimmed by 0 bases and V by 9 bases; bases with no gene match: 14. MiXCR, run by TCRdb on the RACE reads, gives a single entry per CDR3 protein. The sample shows around 340,000 distinct CDR3 sequences, around 7% of them seen only once. The time point is: patch test 1, 2 weeks after DPC sensitization. Treatment specified: therapeutic diphenylcyclopropenone sensitization with weekly scalp DPC. The source of the sample is a study of human T cells and chemical hapten exposure. Whole-study findings and limits: TCRs at high frequency, those above 1 in 1000, did not change with DPC sensitization. Expanded TCRs made up significantly more big CDR3 similarity clusters than controls did. Correlating positively with patch test score were the PT1 expanded TCR counts.

The chain recombines TRBV24-1 with TRBJ1-5; 9 bases are a match to TRBD1. The sequence was collected from a woman in her late teens or twenties with alopecia areata. Some clones in this sample may be carry-over from other donors' samples. The source was whole blood, collected in connection with sensitization to the hapten diphenylcyclopropenone (DPC). This CDR3 is CATGVSPGQGDSNQPQHF. The CDR3 coding sequence is TGTGCCACCGGCGTATCTCCGGGACAGGGTGATAGCAATCAGCCCCAGCATTTT.